Reported below is one T cell receptor (beta chain). The antigen is not known. Measured with immunoSEQ multiplex PCR; TCRdb has only the in-frame clones, and not every one. The table has 150,000 to 200,000 clones, 93% seen once. This entry belongs to a study of T cell responses to AZD1222 COVID-19 vaccine. Points from the study as a whole: Spike-specific TCR breadth and depth were elevated following two AZD1222 doses. Donors in the cohort were predominantly white British and more often female, and clonal diversity was possibly underestimated.

Doses given second, at about 4 or about 12 weeks, were pooled. The germline CDR1 and CDR2 sequences are LGHDT and YNNKEL (reference sequence). CDR3 length: 16 residues. V lost 1 base and J lost 4; bases outside the gene matches: 6. The chain combines TRBV3-1 (or the pseudogene TRBV3-2) with TRBJ2-1, with 8 bases that match TRBD2. This material consisted of peripheral blood, taken 28 days after the second AZD1222 dose. The sequence was collected from an adult who received the AZD1222 COVID-19 vaccine. Here the CDR3 reads CASSQGWRGAYNEQFF. Written as DNA, the CDR3 is TGTGCCAGCAGCCAAGGGTGGCGGGGGGCTTACAATGAGCAGTTCTTC.